This entry features one T cell receptor (beta chain) sequence. The antigen is unknown. Its ends do not fully match the called genes, so a read error is possible. Germline CDR1 SGHRS, CDR2 YFSETQ. This CDR3 has 15 residues. Presence of unique molecular identifiers characterized the TCR beta cDNA libraries. Once roughly 0.85 to 11 million T cells were used, roughly 0.5 million cDNA molecules resulted. TCRdb ran MiXCR on the PCR reads and lists one entry per CDR3 protein. The sample includes under 200,000 distinct CDR3 sequences, 29% of them seen just once. These data originate in a study of post-analysis software for immune sequencing data. Study details: Included courses were relapsing-remitting and secondary progressive multiple sclerosis; progressive-relapsing multiple sclerosis was also included. Study-wide results and caveats: Multiple sclerosis patients showed significantly lower normalized Chao1 diversity than controls did. Strong co-clustering by F measure linked samples that shared a preparation batch. Patients had higher frequencies than controls of about 5 TRBV segments, including TRBV5-6, TRBV5-1 and TRBV20-1.

The genes are TRBV5-1 and TRBJ2-4; 11 nucleotides line up with TRBD1. Judging by the DNA end, TRBJ2-7 fits better; the J call may be wrong. The receptor was derived from a girl aged 2 to 17 with multiple sclerosis. Sequencing used blood. CDR3 region: CTSSRTGGRSGEQYF. The CDR3 DNA reads as TGCACCAGCAGCCGGACAGGGGGCAGATCAGGCGAGCAGTACTTC.